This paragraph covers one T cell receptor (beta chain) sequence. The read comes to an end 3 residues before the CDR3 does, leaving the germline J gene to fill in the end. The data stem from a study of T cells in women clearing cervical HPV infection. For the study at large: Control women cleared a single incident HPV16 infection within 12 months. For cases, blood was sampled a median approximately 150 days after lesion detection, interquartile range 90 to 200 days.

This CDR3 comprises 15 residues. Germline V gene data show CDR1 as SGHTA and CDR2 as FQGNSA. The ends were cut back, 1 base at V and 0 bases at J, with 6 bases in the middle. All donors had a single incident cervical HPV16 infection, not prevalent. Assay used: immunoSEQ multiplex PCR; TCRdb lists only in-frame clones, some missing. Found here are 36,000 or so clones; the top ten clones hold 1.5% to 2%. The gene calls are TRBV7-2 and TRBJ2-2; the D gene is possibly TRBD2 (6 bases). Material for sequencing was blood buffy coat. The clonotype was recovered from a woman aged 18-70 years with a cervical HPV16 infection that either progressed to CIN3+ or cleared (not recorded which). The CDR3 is CASSLGGANTGELFF. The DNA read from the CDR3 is TGTGCCAGCAGCTTAGGGGGGGCGAACACCGGGGAG.